A single sample gave rise to the 25 T cell receptor beta chains below, sequenced in a study of T cells in Graves' hyperthyroidism and ophthalmopathy. There were TCR beta CDR3 regions amplified from RNA transcripts. When the TCR CDR3 underwent first-round RT-PCR, the HTBI primer set was used. TCRdb redid the calling of the multiplex PCR reads with MiXCR, one entry per CDR3 protein. This table holds more than 450,000 distinct CDR3 sequences, 13% to 15% found once. The source material was blood. The receptors were gathered from a middle-aged woman with Graves' hyperthyroidism.

The gene calls are TRBV2 and TRBJ2-1; D uncertain. The CDR3 is made up of 16 amino acids. From germline, CDR1 is SNHLY and CDR2 FYNNEI. V shed 6 bases and J shed 0 bases, with 15 bases lying between them. The CDR3 reads CASRENPDNSYNEQFF. The CDR3 coding sequence is TGTGCCAGCAGGGAGAATCCAGACAACTCCTACAATGAGCAGTTCTTC.

The V and J genes are TRBV5-1 and TRBJ1-4; 7 bases match TRBD1. Germline lookup yields CDR1 SGHRS and CDR2 YFSETQ. The V segment lost 4 bases and the J segment 4 bases; nucleotides outside the gene matches: 4. The CDR3 spans 14 residues. CDR3 bases: TGCGCCAGCAGCACGGGACAGCTTAATGAAAAACTGTTTTTT. It yields the protein CASSTGQLNEKLFF.

This clonotype was counted at least ten times. The chain has TRBV7-6 and TRBJ2-7, with 8 bases identical to TRBD2. Germline trimming cut 5 bases from V and 3 bases from J; bases unmatched to any gene: 9. The CDR3 contains 15 residues. Looked up from germline, CDR1 is SGHVS and CDR2 is FNYEAQ. The DNA of the CDR3 is TGTGCCAGCAGCCCGCCGTCTAGCGGGCTCTACGAGCAGTACTTC. Translating gives CASSPPSSGLYEQYF. The full variable domain, in which reference TRBV7-6 and TRBJ2-7 provide the parts outside the CDR3, is GAGVSQSPRYKVTKRGQDVALRCDPISGHVSLYWYRQALGQGPEFLTYFNYEAQQDKSGLPNDRFSAERPEGSISTLTIQRTEQRDSAMYRCASSPPSSGLYEQYFGPGTRLTVT.

This clonotype was seen more than once but under ten times. The V and J genes are TRBV15 and TRBJ2-5; D may match TRBD1 or TRBD2 (5 bases each). The CDR3 is 14 residues long. Germline V CDR1 and CDR2: LNHNV, YYDKDF (reference sequence). V was trimmed by 1 base and J by 3 bases, leaving 9 bases between them. Written as DNA, the CDR3 is TGTGCCACCAGCAGAGGGGGACGAGAAGAGACCCAGTACTTC. Its translation is CATSRGGREETQYF.

This clonotype was seen a handful of times. This could be a read error, since a much larger clone is one nucleotide away. This chain joins TRBV2 and TRBJ2-1, with D perhaps matching TRBD1 (5 bases). Germline lookup yields CDR1 SNHLY and CDR2 FYNNEI. The CDR3 runs to 17 residues. The CDR3 bases are TGTGCCAGCAGTGGCCCTACTCAGGGAATTTGGAACAATGAGCGGTTCTTC. This sequence encodes CASSGPTQGIWNNERFF.

This clonotype was counted ten times or more. V gene TRBV11-3 combines with J gene TRBJ2-7; TRBD2 aligns across 14 bases. The CDR3 runs 16 residues. V was clipped by 7 bases and J by 5 bases; unmatched bases: 10. Germline CDR1 is SGHNT and CDR2 is YENEEA. The CDR3 nucleotides read TGTGCCAGCATCCCCGGGACTAGCGGGAGTGGGCACGAGCAGTACTTC. Its protein product is CASIPGTSGSGHEQYF. Supplemented by reference TRBV11-3 and TRBJ2-7, the full variable domain reads EAGVVQSPRYKIIEKKQPVAFWCNPISGHNTLYWYLQNLGQGPELLIRYENEEAVDDSQLPKDRFSAERLKGVDSTLKIQPAELGDSAVYLCASIPGTSGSGHEQYFGPGTRLTVT.

Ten or more counts support this clonotype. The chain is built from TRBV12-3 or TRBV12-4 and TRBJ2-7, with a tentative D call TRBD1 (5 bases). The CDR3 is 13 amino acids. The germline V and J ends were trimmed by 8 bases and 0 bases, with 11 bases remaining between them. CDR3: CASCDSSSYEQYF. CDR3 in DNA: TGTGCCAGCTGCGACAGCTCCTCCTACGAGCAGTACTTC.

The sample holds many counts of this clonotype. The V and J genes are TRBV24-1 and TRBJ2-3, with no clear D. V shed 6 bases and J shed 3 bases, with 9 bases lying between them. CDR1 and CDR2 (germline): KGHDR, SFDVKD. This CDR3 contains 13 residues. CDR3 DNA: TGTGCCACCAGTTCGCCGAGGACAGATACGCAGTATTTT. Protein: CATSSPRTDTQYF.

In its sample, this clonotype was seen a few times. V and J are TRBV11-2 and TRBJ2-5, with TRBD1 identical over 8 bases. V was clipped by 4 bases and J by 7 bases; unmatched bases: 8. The CDR3 runs to 14 residues. CDR1 is SGHAT and CDR2 is FQNNGV in the germline V gene. The CDR3 here is CASSSDRGRGTQYF. The CDR3 bases are TGTGCCAGCAGCTCTGACAGGGGAAGGGGGACCCAGTACTTC.

This clonotype was recorded many times. The chain recombines TRBV5-6 with TRBJ2-1, with a weak D call TRBD1 (5 bases). The CDR3 loop spans 14 amino acids. Per germline, CDR1 SGHDT and CDR2 YYEEEE. The ends were cut back, 5 bases at V and 5 bases at J, with 14 bases in the middle. CDR3 loop: CASRSQGRDNEQFF. The CDR3 nucleotides read TGTGCCAGCAGGTCGCAGGGCCGGGACAATGAGCAGTTCTTC. Using reference TRBV5-6 and TRBJ2-1 for the parts outside the CDR3, the full variable domain is DAGVTQSPTHLIKTRGQQVTLRCSPKSGHDTVSWYQQALGQGPQFIFQYYEEEERQRGNFPDRFSGHQFPNYSSELNVNALLLGDSALYLCASRSQGRDNEQFFGPGTRLTVL.

In this sample, this clonotype turned up many times. The rearrangement uses TRBV27 and TRBJ2-1, with 11 bases matching TRBD2. With 4 bases clipped from V and 3 bases from J, the junction kept 11 bases outside the gene matches. There are 18 residues in the CDR3. Germline CDR1 and CDR2: MNHEY and SMNVEV (reference sequence). The chain's CDR3 is CASSSLLAGAGFYNEQFF. DNA for the CDR3: TGTGCCAGCAGTTCGCTACTAGCGGGAGCCGGATTCTACAATGAGCAGTTCTTC.

This clonotype has more than one count but fewer than ten. This chain connects TRBV28 to TRBJ2-7; TRBD1 matches 11 bases. V dropped 6 bases and J dropped 7; count of bases not matched to a gene: 11. The CDR3 sequence is 15 residues long. Germline-derived CDR1 and CDR2 are MDHEN and SYDVKM. CDR3 residues: CASRSIGQGAREQYF. For the CDR3, the DNA is TGTGCCAGCAGATCCATCGGACAGGGGGCGCGGGAGCAGTACTTC.

In this sample, this clonotype turned up many times. V and J are TRBV6-2 or TRBV6-3 and TRBJ2-1; tentative D call: TRBD2 (7 bases). CDR1 is MNHEY, CDR2 SVGEGT, per germline. Trimming took 0 bases from V and 5 from J, leaving 14 bases between them. The CDR3 consists of 16 residues. The CDR3 region is CASSYSGGPPNNEQFF. Written as DNA, the CDR3 is TGTGCCAGCAGTTACTCCGGGGGGCCTCCCAACAATGAGCAGTTCTTC.

In DNA form, the CDR3 reads TGTGCCAGCAGCCAAGTATTCGGGACTAGCGGGAGCACAGATACGCAGTATTTT. As protein: CASSQVFGTSGSTDTQYF. The chain couples TRBV14 to TRBJ2-3; TRBD2 matches 12 bases. V lost 1 base, J lost 0 bases, and 5 bases stayed unmatched. The CDR3 covers 18 residues. The germline V gene encodes CDR1 SGHDN and CDR2 FVKESK. Supplemented by reference TRBV14 and TRBJ2-3, the full variable domain reads EAGVTQFPSHSVIEKGQTVTLRCDPISGHDNLYWYRRVMGKEIKFLLHFVKESKQDESGMPNNRFLAERTGGTYSTLKVQPAELEDSGVYFCASSQVFGTSGSTDTQYFGPGTRLTVL.

This clonotype was found many times. The chain uses TRBV5-1 and TRBJ2-3; 9 bases are shared with TRBD2. There are 16 residues in the CDR3. With V trimmed by 4 bases and J by 2 bases, 8 bases remained unmatched. Germline loops: CDR1 SGHRS, CDR2 YFSETQ. CDR3 in amino acids: CASSVDSGGPTDTQYF. The CDR3 DNA reads as TGCGCCAGCAGCGTCGATAGCGGGGGACCCACAGATACGCAGTATTTT.

The rearrangement links TRBV11-3 to TRBJ2-4; D remains ambiguous. CDR3 length equals 14 residues. Looked up from germline, CDR1 is SGHNT and CDR2 is YENEEA. V lost 4 bases and J lost 0, with 7 bases in between. The CDR3 protein is CASSWHLAKNIQYF. The CDR3 DNA reads TGTGCCAGCAGCTGGCACCTAGCCAAAAACATTCAGTACTTC. Drawing the rest from reference TRBV11-3 and TRBJ2-4, the complete variable domain is EAGVVQSPRYKIIEKKQPVAFWCNPISGHNTLYWYLQNLGQGPELLIRYENEEAVDDSQLPKDRFSAERLKGVDSTLKIQPAELGDSAVYLCASSWHLAKNIQYFGAGTRLSVL.

The chain couples TRBV10-3 to TRBJ2-3; weak D call: TRBD1 (7 bases). This CDR3 is 14 amino acids long. The germline V gene has CDR1 ENHRY and CDR2 SYGVKD. The V end lost 6 bases, the J end lost 2 bases, and 12 bases lay between the germline ends. DNA of the CDR3: TGTGCCATCAGGGACAGGACTAACACAGATACGCAGTATTTT. It yields the protein CAIRDRTNTDTQYF.

Many counts were recorded for this clonotype. The rearrangement links TRBV7-8 to TRBJ1-1; TRBD1 aligns across 8 bases. V dropped 7 bases and J dropped 1; count of bases not matched to a gene: 5. Germline V gene data show CDR1 as SGHVS and CDR2 as FQNEAQ. The CDR3 has 14 residues. CDR3 in DNA: TGTGCCAGCACTAAAGGGACAGGGAACACTGAAGCTTTCTTT. Protein: CASTKGTGNTEAFF.

In this sample, this clonotype turned up a few times. This may be a read error: a much more frequent sequence differs by one nucleotide. This chain joins TRBV3-1 and TRBJ2-3; 9 bases are a match to TRBD1. Germline lookup yields CDR1 LGHDT and CDR2 YNNKEL (reference sequence). Trimming took 4 bases from V and 4 from J; bases not matched to a gene: 3. This CDR3 region has 14 residues. CDR3 DNA sequence: TGTGCCAGCAGCCGGGGACAGGGCGCAGATACGCAGTATTTT. This gives the protein CASSRGQGADTQYF.

This chain uses TRBV28 with TRBJ2-1; 8 bases map to TRBD2. From germline, CDR1 is MDHEN and CDR2 SYDVKM. V trimming: 5 bases; J trimming: 8 bases; junction bases outside the gene matches: 11. This CDR3 is 15 amino acids long. The CDR3 nucleotides read TGTGCCAGCAGTGCACCGGGGGGGAAAGGCCATGAGCAGTTCTTC. Translating gives CASSAPGGKGHEQFF.

A word on this clonotype: At one of its ends the junction is not consistent with the germline gene, which may arise from a read error. V and J are TRBV7-7 and TRBJ2-2, with TRBD2 as a possible D gene (6 bases). Germline V gives CDR1 SSHAT, CDR2 FNYEAQ (reference sequence). This CDR3 spans 15 amino acids. CDR3 loop: CASIPLTGASGELFF. The CDR3 DNA is TGTGCTAGCATCCCCCTGACGGGAGCTTCCGGGGAGCTGTTTTTT. Full variable domain (outside the CDR3, taken from reference TRBV7-7 and TRBJ2-2): GAGVSQSPRYKVTKRGQDVTLRCDPISSHATLYWYQQALGQGPEFLTYFNYEAQPDKSGLPSDRFSAERPEGSISTLTIQRTEQRDSAMYRCASIPLTGASGELFFGEGSRLTVL.

This clonotype was detected many times. This chain links TRBV18 with TRBJ1-1; TRBD1 might be the D (6 bases). Trimming left V 4 bases short and J 0 bases short, with 12 bases between. Germline V lookup: CDR1 KGHSH, CDR2 LQKENI. The CDR3 totals 15 residues. CDR3: CASSHRQDMNTEAFF. The CDR3 DNA sequence: TGTGCCAGCTCACACCGACAGGACATGAACACTGAAGCTTTCTTT. Full variable domain (missing parts from reference TRBV18 and TRBJ1-1): NAGVMQNPRHLVRRRGQEARLRCSPMKGHSHVYWYRQLPEEGLKFMVYLQKENIIDESGMPKERFSAEFPKEGPSILRIQQVVRGDSAAYFCASSHRQDMNTEAFFGQGTRLTVV.

The sample holds a few counts of this clonotype. The CDR3 DNA is TGTGCCAGTAGTAACCCGCAGGGAATTCAGCCCCAGCATTTT. Amino acids: CASSNPQGIQPQHF. This chain uses TRBV19 with TRBJ1-5; a possible D gene is TRBD1 (5 bases). CDR3 size: 14 residues. The germline gives CDR1 LNHDA, CDR2 SQIVND (reference sequence). With 4 bases removed from V and 6 bases from J, the gap between germline ends came to 13 bases.

In regard to this clonotype: A much larger clone lies a single base off, so this may be a read error. This CDR3 is missing its conserved last phenylalanine or tryptophan, likely due to a read error. The chain combines TRBV30 with TRBJ1-2; the D is unclear. The CDR3 loop spans 13 amino acids. Germline-derived CDR1 and CDR2 are GTSNPN and SVGIG (reference sequence). V lost 2 bases and J 8 bases, leaving 15 bases between the germline ends. The DNA of the CDR3 is TGTGCCTGGAGTAAGGACGGACTAGGGGGCTACACCCTC. Its translation: CAWSKDGLGGYTL.

This clonotype showed up just a few times. The chain recombines TRBV4-1 with TRBJ1-3; D is unclear. Trimming cost V 0 bases and J 2 bases, with 11 bases left between them. The CDR3 covers 16 residues. The V gene's germline CDR1 is MGHRA and CDR2 YSYEKL. CDR3 sequence (DNA): TGCGCCAGCAGCCAAGATTGGGGTATGGCTGGAAACACCATATATTTT. Its translation is CASSQDWGMAGNTIYF.